A selection of T cell receptor beta chains follows, all from one sample in a study of early T cells in non-severe SARS-CoV-2 infection. A single record per CDR3 protein comes from TCRdb applying MiXCR to the 5' RACE reads. The top ten clones hold about 4.4% of a sample with more than 20,000 distinct CDR3 sequences, roughly 4.1% of them seen once. Sequenced input: whole blood. Source of these receptors: an adult who was a healthcare worker with PCR-confirmed SARS-CoV-2 infection or an uninfected control (not recorded which). CDR3s include the opening cysteine and the closing phenylalanine or tryptophan. The order of the fields is clone size, D gene, V gene, CDR3 length, J gene, CDR3 DNA, CDR3 protein. The D gene is left open where the match is weak. Rows give clone size only sometimes, using once, few, many, or a class for an expanded clone.

many	.	TRBV7-2	13	TRBJ2-7	TGTGCCAGCAGCTTTCGGACAAACTACGAGCAGTACTTC	CASSFRTNYEQYF
many	.	TRBV20-1	13	TRBJ1-4	TGCAGTGCCACCGCCGGGACATTTGAAAAACTGTTTTTT	CSATAGTFEKLFF
many	TRBD1	TRBV28	18	TRBJ2-2	TGTGCCAGCAGTCCGGCGGGAGCCCGACAGGGGGTCACCGGGGAGCTGTTTTTT	CASSPAGARQGVTGELFF
many	TRBD2	TRBV10-3	15	TRBJ2-4	TGTGCCATCAGCCCTAGCGGGAGTGCCAAAAACATTCAGTACTTC	CAISPSGSAKNIQYF
many	.	TRBV28	12	TRBJ2-3	TGTGCCAGCAGTTTAGCCCCAGATACGCAGTATTTT	CASSLAPDTQYF
many	.	TRBV9	18	TRBJ1-4	TGTGCCAGCAGCGTAGAAACGGCTTCGGCTCACTTTAATGAAAAACTGTTTTTT	CASSVETASAHFNEKLFF
many	TRBD2	TRBV7-8	18	TRBJ2-5	TGTGCCAGCAGCTTAGGTGTCACTAGCGGGAGAATCCAAGAGACCCAGTACTTC	CASSLGVTSGRIQETQYF
.	TRBD2	TRBV5-1	16	TRBJ2-7	TGCGCCAGCAGCTTGGCGCCTAGCGGGAACTCCTACGAGCAGTACTTC	CASSLAPSGNSYEQYF
many	.	TRBV5-1	14	TRBJ1-1	TGCGCCAGCAGCTTGGGGACAGCGAACACTGAAGCTTTCTTT	CASSLGTANTEAFF
many	.	TRBV20-1	13	TRBJ2-3	TGCAGTGCCGTATCCAGAGCCACAGATACGCAGTATTTT	CSAVSRATDTQYF
few	.	TRBV7-8	13	TRBJ1-1	TGTGCCAGCAGCTTGGCAGGGGTCACTGAAGCTTTCTTT	CASSLAGVTEAFF
few	.	TRBV5-4	13	TRBJ2-1	TGTGCCATCCCGGGGTGGGGGGACGATGAGCAGTTCTTC	CAIPGWGDDEQFF
many	.	TRBV7-6	17	TRBJ2-1	TGTGCCAGCAGCTTACTAGCGGACAGGGTTTCCTACAATGAGCAGTTCTTC	CASSLLADRVSYNEQFF
few	.	TRBV29-1	13	TRBJ2-5	TGCAGCGTTGAATTAGACAGCCAAGAGACCCAGTACTTC	CSVELDSQETQYF
.	.	TRBV20-1	13	TRBJ2-5	TGCAGTGCTAGAGTAGCTAGCCCACGGAACCAGTACTTC	CSARVASPRNQYF
many	.	TRBV7-9	14	TRBJ2-3	TGTGCCAGCAGCTTAGGGGGGGCCACAGATACGCAGTATTTT	CASSLGGATDTQYF
.	TRBD2	TRBV5-1	16	TRBJ2-1	TGCGCCAGCAGCTTGGAACTAGCGGGTGAAACGGGTGAGCAGTTCTTC	CASSLELAGETGEQFF
many	.	TRBV21-1	14	TRBJ2-5	TGTGCCAGCGAGGAGGAGAGGTACCAAGAGACCCAGTACTTC	CASEEERYQETQYF
few	TRBD2	TRBV28	16	TRBJ2-1	TGTGCCAGCAGTGCCATCCGAGGGACTAGCGACAATGAGCAGTTCTTC	CASSAIRGTSDNEQFF
.	.	TRBV20-1	15	TRBJ2-1	TGCAGTGCTAGAGATCCCGGGACTGAGTACAATGAGCAGTTCTTC	CSARDPGTEYNEQFF
.	TRBD1	TRBV7-9	13	TRBJ2-3	TGTGCCAGCAGCTCACAGGGGATAGATACGCAGTATTTT	CASSSQGIDTQYF
many	TRBD2	TRBV4-2	15	TRBJ2-7	TGTGCCAGCAGCCAAGACCCGGGACTAGCTTACGAGCAGTACTTC	CASSQDPGLAYEQYF
many	.	TRBV20-1	15	TRBJ1-1	TGCAGTGCTAGAGGGGGGGGACTGATGAACACTGAAGCTTTCTTT	CSARGGGLMNTEAFF
.	TRBD2	TRBV7-3	14	TRBJ2-1	TGTGCCAGCAGCCCCGGGACTAGCGGGAGTGAGCAGTTCTTC	CASSPGTSGSEQFF
many	TRBD1	TRBV4-1	15	TRBJ1-4	TGCGCCAGCAGCCAGGACAGGGGCAAACAAGAAAAACTGTTTTTT	CASSQDRGKQEKLFF
many	.	TRBV5-1	14	TRBJ2-1	TGCGCCAGCAGCTTTGGCGGGTTCTACAATGAGCAGTTCTTC	CASSFGGFYNEQFF
many	.	TRBV4-1	16	TRBJ2-7	TGCGCCAGCAGCCAAGAAGGGCCCCGTCAACGATTCGAGCAGTACTTC	CASSQEGPRQRFEQYF
many	.	TRBV7-9	14	TRBJ2-4	TGTGCCAGCACCACCGGGACCCCCCGAAACATTCAGTACTTC	CASTTGTPRNIQYF
many	TRBD1	TRBV11-3	14	TRBJ2-5	TGTGCCAGCAGCTCGGGACAGGGGAAAGAGACCCAGTACTTC	CASSSGQGKETQYF
few	TRBD1	TRBV5-4	14	TRBJ2-3	TGTGCCAGCAGCCCGACAGGGGGCACAGATACGCAGTATTTT	CASSPTGGTDTQYF
many	TRBD1	TRBV9	16	TRBJ1-2	TGTGCCAGCAGCGTAGCTCCGACAGGGAGAATTTATGGCTACACCTTC	CASSVAPTGRIYGYTF
.	TRBD1	TRBV5-1	14	TRBJ1-4	TGCGCCAGCAGCTGGGGACAGGGGCGTGAAAAACTGTTTTTT	CASSWGQGREKLFF
many	.	TRBV19	13	TRBJ2-7	TGTGCCAGCCTCGGGACCGATTCCTACGAGCAGTACTTC	CASLGTDSYEQYF
few	.	TRBV7-3	14	TRBJ2-3	TGTGCCAGCAGTGGAGGGAGTAGCACAGATACGCAGTATTTT	CASSGGSSTDTQYF
many	TRBD2	TRBV6-1	13	TRBJ2-2	TGTGCCAGCAGGGCGGGAGGCACCGGGGAGCTGTTTTTT	CASRAGGTGELFF
many	.	TRBV30	13	TRBJ1-1	TGTGCCTGGAGTGTAGGGTGGAACACTGAAGCTTTCTTT	CAWSVGWNTEAFF
many	.	TRBV20-1	14	TRBJ1-1	TGCAGTGCTAGAGAGACGGGGCTTAGGACTGAAGCTTTCTTT	CSARETGLRTEAFF
many	.	TRBV28	13	TRBJ2-3	TGTGCCAGCAGTTTAGGCGGGTCAGATACGCAGTATTTT	CASSLGGSDTQYF
few	TRBD2	TRBV19	18	TRBJ2-2	TGTGCCAGTAGTATAGATCGCCTAGCGGGCCTGAACACCGGGGAGCTGTTTTTT	CASSIDRLAGLNTGELFF
many	TRBD2	TRBV24-1	22	TRBJ2-1	TGTGCCACCAGTGATCTCCCCCACAGGGGACTAGCGGGAGGGTCCTCCTACAATGAGCAGTTCTTC	CATSDLPHRGLAGGSSYNEQFF
.	TRBD1	TRBV4-1	14	TRBJ1-2	TGCGCCAGCAGCAAGGACAGGGCCAACTATGGCTACACCTTC	CASSKDRANYGYTF
many	TRBD2	TRBV18	16	TRBJ2-3	TGTGCCAGCTCACCTCCCGGGCTAGCGGGTACAGATACGCAGTATTTT	CASSPPGLAGTDTQYF
few	.	TRBV18	15	TRBJ2-5	TGTGCCAGCTCACCAGGGGAGGGGGCCCAAGAGACCCAGTACTTC	CASSPGEGAQETQYF
.	.	TRBV6-5	11	TRBJ2-4	TGTGCCAGCAGTTCCTTAAACATTCAGTACTTC	CASSSLNIQYF
many	.	TRBV19	15	TRBJ2-6	TGTGCCAGTAGTCCCTTCGACTCTGGGGCCAACGTCCTGACTTTC	CASSPFDSGANVLTF
few	TRBD1	TRBV25-1	16	TRBJ1-6	TGTGCCAGCAGTGAGGGGACAGGGGGCGCTTATTCACCCCTCCACTTT	CASSEGTGGAYSPLHF
.	.	TRBV7-2	13	TRBJ1-2	TGTGCCAGCAGCTTATTGGGAGACTATGGCTACACCTTC	CASSLLGDYGYTF
many	TRBD2	TRBV7-6	15	TRBJ2-7	TGTGCCAGCAGCTTAGTCCTAGCGGGAGTCCACGAGCAGTACTTC	CASSLVLAGVHEQYF
many	.	TRBV5-1	14	TRBJ2-7	TGCGCCAGCAGCCCCGACGGATCCTCCTACGAGCAGTACTTC	CASSPDGSSYEQYF
many	.	TRBV18	13	TRBJ2-5	TGTGCCAGCTCACCAAGGATTCCAGAGACCCAGTACTTC	CASSPRIPETQYF
many	TRBD2	TRBV28	16	TRBJ2-5	TGTGCCAGCAGTTCCCAAGGGACTAGCGGGAGAGAGACCCAGTACTTC	CASSSQGTSGRETQYF
many	.	TRBV10-3	15	TRBJ1-1	TGTGCCATCAGTGAGTATTCCGGGAGGAACACTGAAGCTTTCTTT	CAISEYSGRNTEAFF
many	.	TRBV20-1	12	TRBJ1-1	TGCAGTGCTAACGAGGGCAGGACTGAAGCTTTCTTT	CSANEGRTEAFF
many	.	TRBV28	13	TRBJ2-3	TGTGCCAGCAGTCCTCAAGACACAGATACGCAGTATTTT	CASSPQDTDTQYF